Below, 21 T cell receptor beta chains from the same sample are listed, as sequenced in a study of OX40 agonist ivuxolimab in advanced cancers. Data came from immunoSEQ multiplex PCR; TCRdb stores just in-frame clones and leaves some out. This table has tens of thousands of clones, more than 70% appearing once. This material consisted of CD4+ or CD8+ T cells sorted from blood, taken in a trial of the OX40 agonist ivuxolimab. Receptors were obtained from an adult with an advanced solid tumor such as melanoma, head and neck, liver or kidney cancer.

The chain combines TRBV10-3 with TRBJ1-4, with a possible D match to TRBD1 (6 bases). Germline V lookup: CDR1 ENHRY, CDR2 SYGVKD. Between the trimmed V and J ends, which lost 7 bases and 0 bases, there was a span of 6 bases. CDR3 length equals 13 residues. The CDR3 loop reads CAIKGATNEKLFF. For the CDR3, the DNA is TGTGCCATCAAGGGGGCAACTAATGAAAAACTGTTTTTT.

This rearrangement joins TRBV29-1 to TRBJ1-2, with a tentative D call TRBD1 (5 bases). CDR1 and CDR2 from the germline V gene are SQVTM and ANQGSEA. V lost 3 bases, J lost 8 bases, and 16 bases lay in between. This CDR3 is 13 amino acids long. The CDR3 protein is CSVDAGTSRGYTF. CDR3 in DNA: TGCAGCGTTGACGCCGGGACCTCGAGGGGCTACACCTTC.

V gene TRBV30 combines with J gene TRBJ1-1, with TRBD1 identical over 9 bases. The V gene's germline CDR1 is GTSNPN and CDR2 SVGIG (reference sequence). The V gene end was trimmed by 2 bases and the J gene end by 4 bases; junction bases not matched to a gene: 2. The CDR3 is 13 amino acids. DNA of the CDR3: TGTGCCTGGAGTAGACAGGGGGGCACTGAAGCTTTCTTT. The encoded protein is CAWSRQGGTEAFF.

V and J are TRBV23-1 and TRBJ1-4; D unclear. TRBV23-1 is sorted into the ORF group, with uncertain function. V gave up 3 bases and J gave up 0 bases, with 14 bases separating them. The CDR3 covers 17 residues. CDR3 nucleotides: TGCGCCAGCAGTCACCCGATTGACCTTGCAACTAATGAAAAACTGTTTTTT. Amino acid sequence: CASSHPIDLATNEKLFF.

The rearrangement uses TRBV5-1 and TRBJ2-1; 8 positions agree with TRBD1. After removal of 4 bases from V and 7 bases from J, the junction contained 13 bases not matched to a gene. Germline loops: CDR1 SGHRS, CDR2 YFSETQ. CDR3 length: 16 amino acids. CDR3 bases: TGCGCCAGCAGCAACTACCTAGAGACAGGGGTTAATGAGCAGTTCTTC. Its translation is CASSNYLETGVNEQFF.

The chain recombines TRBV19 with TRBJ1-3, with D possibly matching TRBD1 (5 bases). The germline V gene has CDR1 LNHDA and CDR2 SQIVND (reference sequence). V lost 1 base and J 0 bases, leaving 7 bases between the germline ends. The CDR3 has 15 residues. The CDR3 reads CASSIGDGSGNTIYF. The CDR3 nucleotides read TGTGCCAGTAGTATAGGGGACGGCTCTGGAAACACCATATATTTT.

This clone was seen a single time. This sequence joins TRBV2 and TRBJ2-2; no clear D. Trimming pared 6 bases from V and 8 bases from J, leaving 10 bases between. Germline V gene data show CDR1 as SNHLY and CDR2 as FYNNEI. CDR3 size: 12 residues. The CDR3 region is CASSVDYGELFF. CDR3 sequence (DNA): TGTGCCAGCAGCGTAGATTATGGGGAGCTGTTTTTT.

This chain links TRBV19 with TRBJ2-5; D call uncertain. The CDR3 sequence is 13 residues long. Trimming took off 0 bases at V and 6 bases at J, with 8 bases between the two ends. The germline V gene has CDR1 LNHDA and CDR2 SQIVND (reference sequence). In DNA, the CDR3 is TGTGCCAGTAGTATAGATTGGCGAAAGACCCAGTACTTC. Protein: CASSIDWRKTQYF.

The chain joins TRBV19 to TRBJ2-3; TRBD1 matches 11 bases. J was trimmed by 3 bases and V by 9 bases; bases with no gene match: 8. This CDR3 is 15 amino acids long. The germline V gene has CDR1 LNHDA and CDR2 SQIVND (reference sequence). CDR3 DNA sequence: TGTGCCAGCAATTCCCGGGACAGGGGGACAGATACGCAGTATTTT. It codes for CASNSRDRGTDTQYF. Full variable domain (missing parts from reference TRBV19 and TRBJ2-3): DGGITQSPKYLFRKEGQNVTLSCEQNLNHDAMYWYRQDPGQGLRLIYYSQIVNDFQKGDIAEGYSVSREKKESFPLTVTSAQKNPTAFYLCASNSRDRGTDTQYFGPGTRLTVL.

This chain uses TRBV30 with TRBJ2-5, with D perhaps matching TRBD1 or TRBD2 (6 bases each). The CDR3 runs to 12 residues. V was clipped by 0 bases and J by 5 bases, with 7 bases between them. The germline V gene encodes CDR1 GTSNPN and CDR2 SVGIG (reference sequence). Here the CDR3 reads CAWSVGGETQYF. Written as DNA, the CDR3 is TGTGCCTGGAGTGTAGGGGGGGAGACCCAGTACTTC.

CDR3 coding DNA: TGTGCCAGCAGCGTAGTAGGGGGGGAACCCACAGATACGCAGTATTTT. Its translation is CASSVVGGEPTDTQYF. V usage is TRBV9 and J usage is TRBJ2-3; TRBD2 might be the D (7 bases). CDR1 is SGDLS and CDR2 is YYNGEE in the germline V gene. Trimming shortened V by 0 bases and J by 2 bases, and 13 bases separated the two germline ends. The CDR3 loop spans 16 amino acids.

This chain uses TRBV19 with TRBJ1-5; D not certain. V was clipped by 2 bases and J by 4 bases, with 12 bases between them. Germline V gene sequence: CDR1 LNHDA, CDR2 SQIVND (reference sequence). The CDR3 sequence is 15 residues long. The CDR3 protein is CASSIKGRGNQPQHF. As DNA, the CDR3 is TGTGCCAGTAGTATAAAAGGTAGAGGTAATCAGCCCCAGCATTTT.

This clone was found once. V gene TRBV7-8 combines with J gene TRBJ2-5, with 12 positions matching TRBD2. This CDR3 has 16 residues. Germline lookup yields CDR1 SGHVS and CDR2 FQNEAQ. After removal of 3 bases from V and 4 bases from J, the junction contained 6 bases not matched to a gene. The DNA for the CDR3 is TGTGCCAGCAGCTTCCTGACTAGCGGGAGTGCAGAGACCCAGTACTTC. It is translated as CASSFLTSGSAETQYF.

The chain combines TRBV15 with TRBJ2-2; 10 bases are shared with TRBD2. This CDR3 has 16 residues. V lost 3 bases and J lost 6; bases outside the gene matches: 7. The germline V gene encodes CDR1 LNHNV and CDR2 YYDKDF (reference sequence). The CDR3, as DNA: TGTGCCACCAGCAGGGGAGGAGCGGGAGGGCCCGGGGAGCTGTTTTTT. It yields the protein CATSRGGAGGPGELFF. The full variable domain, rest sourced from reference TRBV15 and TRBJ2-2, is DAMVIQNPRYQVTQFGKPVTLSCSQTLNHNVMYWYQQKSSQAPKLLFHYYDKDFNNEADTPDNFQSRRPNTSFCFLDIRSPGLGDTAMYLCATSRGGAGGPGELFFGEGSRLTVL.

The chain is built from TRBV28 and TRBJ1-2; 7 bases fit TRBD1. The CDR3 runs 15 residues. Germline V gene lookup returns CDR1 MDHEN and CDR2 SYDVKM. Trimming removed 6 bases from V and 8 bases from J; junction bases left unmatched: 15. CDR3 nucleotides: TGTGCCAGCAGCCTCCCCCTGACAGGGATGGTGGGCTACACCTTC. It specifies CASSLPLTGMVGYTF.

V gene TRBV25-1 combines with J gene TRBJ2-7; 9 bases fit TRBD1. V was clipped by 5 bases and J by 5 bases; unmatched bases: 13. This CDR3 is built from 16 residues. Germline loops: CDR1 MGHDK, CDR2 SYGVNS. CDR3 nucleotide sequence: TGTGCCAGCAGTCCTTCGGCCGGGACAGGGAAAAACGAGCAGTACTTC. This gives the protein CASSPSAGTGKNEQYF.

The rearrangement uses TRBV6-6 and TRBJ1-6; possible D gene TRBD1, 5 bases. The CDR3 is made up of 14 amino acids. V was cut by 6 bases and J by 7 bases, with 13 bases left in between. Germline V gene data show CDR1 as MNHNY and CDR2 as SVGAGI (reference sequence). CDR3 residues: CASSSSGYNSPLHF. The CDR3 region has the DNA TGTGCCAGCAGCTCATCAGGGTACAATTCACCCCTCCACTTT.

The chain couples TRBV7-3 to TRBJ2-1, with D perhaps matching TRBD2 (6 bases). Germline lookup yields CDR1 SGHTA and CDR2 FQGTGA. V shed 6 bases and J shed 7 bases, with 13 bases lying between them. The CDR3 totals 13 residues. As DNA, the CDR3 is TGTGCCAGCAGTCCAGTGGCGGGGAATGAGCAGTTCTTC. This sequence encodes CASSPVAGNEQFF.

This rearrangement joins TRBV10-2 to TRBJ2-2; 10 bases match TRBD1. The trim removed 5 bases at V and 2 bases at J, leaving 2 bases unmatched. In germline, CDR1 is WSHSY, CDR2 SAAADI. The CDR3 has 15 residues. The CDR3 loop reads CASSRQGANTGELFF. CDR3 DNA sequence: TGCGCCAGCAGTCGACAGGGGGCAAACACCGGGGAGCTGTTTTTT.

This rearrangement joins TRBV5-4 to TRBJ2-5; D perhaps matches TRBD1 (5 bases). The CDR3 covers 13 residues. Trimming took off 3 bases at V and 2 bases at J, with 8 bases between the two ends. Germline V CDR1 and CDR2: SGHNT, YYREEE (reference sequence). As DNA, the CDR3 is TGTGCCAGCAGCTCCCGACAGCAAGAGACCCAGTACTTC. Its protein product is CASSSRQQETQYF. The whole variable domain, filled in from reference TRBV5-4 and TRBJ2-5, reads ETGVTQSPTHLIKTRGQQVTLRCSSQSGHNTVSWYQQALGQGPQFIFQYYREEENGRGNFPPRFSGLQFPNYSSELNVNALELDDSALYLCASSSRQQETQYFGPGTRLLVL.

This clone is a singleton in its sample. The gene calls are TRBV11-2 and TRBJ2-7; D might be TRBD1 (6 bases). CDR1 and CDR2 from the germline V gene are SGHAT and FQNNGV. This CDR3 is built from 13 residues. Trimming took off 3 bases at V and 4 bases at J, with 10 bases between the two ends. The CDR3: CASSFWTEYEQYF. Here the CDR3 DNA reads TGTGCCAGCAGCTTCTGGACAGAGTACGAGCAGTACTTC.